This TCR beta chain was sequenced in a study of regulatory T cells in long-lasting Graves disease. This clonotype was detected ten times or more. Its specificity is not known. Time point reported: newly diagnosed GD, antithyroid drugs for less than 3 months. PBMCs provided the RNA from which the TCR library was made. The guidelines of the American Thyroid Association were the basis for diagnosing Graves' disease. The peripheral blood volume drawn was roughly 8.7 milliliters, and it was collected into EDTA tubes. Findings of the study overall: The study found persistent patients shared more public clonotypes (2,741) than new patients (approximately 970).

CDR3 regions were amplified by Arm-PCR using iRepertoire HTBI primers to build TCR beta libraries. TCRdb reanalysed the multiplex PCR reads using MiXCR and keeps one entry per CDR3 protein. The data hold 350,000 to 400,000 distinct CDR3 sequences, with around 15% observed a single time. Trimming pared 7 bases from V and 3 bases from J, leaving 13 bases between. The germline gives CDR1 DFQATT, CDR2 SNEGSKA (reference sequence). The CDR3 runs to 12 residues. V usage is TRBV20-1 and J usage is TRBJ2-7; D gene unclear. The TCR was taken from a female donor with Graves disease. The sample consisted of peripheral blood mononuclear cells (PBMCs), taken at new diagnosis, from a patient treated with antithyroid drugs. CDR3 sequence reads: CSGLLGRYEQYF. DNA of the CDR3: TGCAGTGGCCTCCTCGGCCGCTACGAGCAGTACTTC.